The T cell receptor beta chain under discussion was sequenced for a study of blood T cell repertoires in COVID-19. Sequenced by immunoSEQ multiplex PCR; TCRdb stores in-frame clones only, minus some. The data contain about 210,000 clones, roughly 90% of them singletons. This clone turned up a few times. The CDR3 covers 15 residues. The V end lost 5 bases, the J end lost 3 bases, and 16 bases lay between the germline ends. CDR1 is LNHDA and CDR2 is SQIVND in the germline V gene (reference sequence). Sequencing input: PBMCs or T cells enriched from blood (not recorded which). The TCR sequence derives from a woman under 40 who had been exposed to COVID-19. The rearrangement uses TRBV19 and TRBJ1-2; TRBD1 might be the D (5 bases). DNA for the CDR3: TGTGCCAGTAGTGCAAGGGGAGGGTCAGACTATGGCTACACCTTC. It specifies CASSARGGSDYGYTF.